These 7 T cell receptor beta chains came from one sample sequenced in a study of T cells expressing NK-cell markers. TCRdb re-called the 5' RACE reads, yielding one record per CDR3 amino acid sequence without DNA. Its table records 120,000 to 150,000 distinct CDR3 sequences. The sequencing sample was made of blood T cells: a sorted CD56 or NKG2C T cell subset, CD4+ or CD8+ T cells, or bulk PBMC T cells (not recorded which). The receptors shown here come from a man between 18 and 29 years old in good health.

The chain uses TRBV7-6 and TRBJ2-3; the TCRdb D gene call, TRBD1, has no DNA to confirm it. CDR1 and CDR2 from the germline V gene are SGHVS and FNYEAQ. The CDR3 contains 14 residues. The CDR3 is CASKPGPSGDTQYF.

The chain employs TRBV12-3 or TRBV12-4 and TRBJ2-3; TCRdb lists TRBD1, though no DNA is available to test this call. The CDR3 runs to 13 residues. This chain's CDR3 is CASTEGSPDTQYF.

The chain links TRBV27 to TRBJ2-5; TCRdb proposes TRBD2, but this gene call is untestable without DNA. The CDR3 covers 16 residues. CDR1 MNHEY and CDR2 SMNVEV come from the germline V gene (reference sequence). The chain's CDR3 is CASSPIAGGLWETQYF.

The CDR3 spells CASSQDPTPLYGYTF. V gene TRBV4-3 combines with J gene TRBJ1-2; TCRdb lists TRBD1, though no DNA is available to test this call. From germline, CDR1 is LGHNA and CDR2 YSLEER. The CDR3 has 15 amino acids.

V usage is TRBV12-3 or TRBV12-4 and J usage is TRBJ2-1. The CDR3 is 12 amino acids. CDR3: CASRVVYNEQFF.

This chain links TRBV6-1 with TRBJ2-5; TCRdb reports TRBD1, a call that lacks DNA to check it against. The CDR3 is 12 residues long. Germline V CDR1 and CDR2: MNHNS, SASEGT. CDR3 protein: CASSLARETQYF.

This chain connects TRBV7-6 to TRBJ2-3; the D call of TRBD2 rests on TCRdb alone, since no DNA is present to check it. This CDR3 has 17 residues. The V gene's germline CDR1 is SGHVS and CDR2 FNYEAQ. CDR3 amino acids: CASSQHRGSGEIDTQYF. Filled out from reference TRBV7-6 and TRBJ2-3, the complete variable domain reads GAGVSQSPRYKVTKRGQDVALRCDPISGHVSLYWYRQALGQGPEFLTYFNYEAQQDKSGLPNDRFSAERPEGSISTLTIQRTEQRDSAMYRCASSQHRGSGEIDTQYFGPGTRLTVL.